A selection of T cell receptor beta chains follows, all from one sample in a study of T cell changes during pregnancy in multiple sclerosis. Clones were sequenced by immunoSEQ multiplex PCR, and TCRdb holds only the in-frame ones, with some missing. The sample has approximately 120,000 clones, 95% to 98% seen once. The starting material was peripheral blood, obtained after pregnancy. The source is a female donor with multiple sclerosis, enrolled in a pregnancy study. The CDR3 runs from the conserved cysteine through the conserved F or W. The D gene is left open where the match is weak. Where a row states a size, it is once, few, many or the class of an expanded clone; other rows omit it.

v_call	d_call	j_call	clone_size	cdr3_aa	cdr3_nt
TRBV6-1	.	TRBJ2-7	.	CASSEDLVGLISRGAYEQYF	TGTGCCAGCAGTGAAGATTTGGTAGGACTCATTAGTAGAGGCGCCTACGAGCAGTACTTC
TRBV7-2	TRBD1	TRBJ2-7	once	CASSLEKWTGVAYEQYF	TGTGCCAGCAGCTTAGAAAAGTGGACAGGGGTCGCCTACGAGCAGTACTTC
TRBV9	.	TRBJ2-1	.	CASSVIGTEQFF	TGTGCCAGCAGCGTAATCGGTACTGAGCAGTTCTTC
TRBV5-1	TRBD2	TRBJ2-5	.	CASSPGLAGETQYF	TGCGCCAGCAGCCCGGGACTAGCGGGAGAGACCCAGTACTTC
TRBV27	TRBD2	TRBJ2-3	once	CASSMTGEPGGTQYF	TGTGCCAGCAGTATGACCGGGGAACCGGGGGGTACGCAGTATTTT
TRBV21-1	.	TRBJ1-5	once	CASNGGTGTVQPQHF	TGTGCCAGCAATGGAGGGACAGGGACTGTTCAGCCCCAGCATTTT
TRBV2	TRBD2	TRBJ2-3	.	CASRGGLRTTDTQYF	TGTGCCAGCCGGGGGGGACTCCGGACCACAGATACGCAGTATTTT
TRBV6-4	TRBD1	TRBJ1-4	few	CASSEFPGTVREKLFF	TGTGCCAGCAGTGAATTCCCCGGGACAGTGCGTGAAAAACTGTTTTTT
TRBV20-1	.	TRBJ2-7	.	CSAYYYEQYF	TGCAGTGCTTACTACTACGAGCAGTACTTC
TRBV6-4	TRBD1	TRBJ2-3	.	CASSDSTGQGADTQYF	TGTGCCAGCAGTGACTCGACTGGACAGGGGGCAGATACGCAGTATTTT
TRBV30	.	TRBJ1-3	.	CAWSRSQGFSGNTIYF	TGTGCCTGGAGTAGATCCCAGGGTTTCTCTGGAAACACCATATATTTT
TRBV7-9	TRBD2	TRBJ2-1	.	CASSVGAGGFVDEQFF	TGTGCCAGCAGTGTCGGGGCGGGAGGATTTGTCGATGAGCAGTTCTTC
TRBV2	.	TRBJ1-5	.	CASSEEEQPQHF	TGTGCCAGCAGTGAAGAGGAGCAGCCCCAGCATTTT
TRBV5-4	.	TRBJ2-5	.	CASSFPMGAGGETQYF	TGTGCCAGCAGCTTCCCGATGGGGGCCGGTGGAGAGACCCAGTACTTC
TRBV19	.	TRBJ1-1	.	CASSSNRDTEAFF	TGTGCCAGTAGTAGTAACAGGGACACTGAAGCTTTCTTT
TRBV4-3	TRBD2	TRBJ2-1	once	CASSQEHLAGGPSSYNVQFF	TGCGCCAGCAGCCAAGAACACCTAGCGGGAGGGCCCTCCTCTTACAATGTGCAGTTCTTC
TRBV5-6	.	TRBJ2-5	.	CASSSSGAEMVETQYF	TGTGCCAGCAGTTCCTCAGGGGCTGAAATGGTAGAGACCCAGTACTTC
TRBV18	TRBD1	TRBJ2-7	.	CASSPRDRLNEQYF	TGTGCCAGCTCACCCCGGGACAGGCTCAACGAGCAGTACTTC
TRBV29-1	.	TRBJ2-7	.	CNVVGTAFYEQYF	TGCAACGTTGTTGGGACTGCCTTCTACGAGCAGTACTTC
TRBV15	.	TRBJ2-3	.	CATSNPLRLSTDTQYF	TGTGCCACCAGCAACCCCCTGCGACTGAGCACAGATACGCAGTATTTT
TRBV10-3	.	TRBJ2-1	.	CAISRGGGVHEQFF	TGTGCCATCAGCCGCGGAGGGGGGGTGCATGAGCAGTTCTTC
TRBV4-1	TRBD1	TRBJ1-2	.	CASSYRDRDSYGYTF	TGCGCCAGCAGCTACCGGGATCGGGACAGTTATGGCTACACCTTC
TRBV5-6	.	TRBJ1-5	.	CASSLLQNNQPQHF	TGTGCCAGCAGCTTGCTACAGAACAATCAGCCCCAGCATTTT
TRBV5-5	TRBD1	TRBJ2-7	.	CASSSTGTGGDEQYF	TGTGCCAGCAGCTCAACCGGGACAGGGGGCGACGAGCAGTACTTC
TRBV4-3	TRBD2	TRBJ2-3	.	CASSRTSGRDEGTDTQYF	TGCGCCAGCAGCCGAACTAGCGGGAGAGATGAAGGGACAGATACGCAGTATTTT
TRBV28	.	TRBJ2-3	.	CASSLEPGAQYF	TGTGCCAGCAGTCTCGAACCGGGGGCGCAGTATTTT
TRBV25-1	TRBD1	TRBJ2-7	.	CAREDRGYEQYF	TGTGCCCGGGAGGACAGGGGTTACGAGCAGTACTTC
TRBV27	.	TRBJ2-3	.	CASSLSSGSPLSTDTQYF	TGTGCCAGCAGTTTATCCTCGGGAAGCCCGCTAAGCACAGATACGCAGTATTTT
TRBV23-1	.	TRBJ1-2	.	CASSQYETGHNYGYTF	TGCGCCAGCAGTCAATACGAAACCGGACACAACTATGGCTACACCTTC
TRBV15	TRBD1	TRBJ2-7	.	CATSTPGTGKYEQYF	TGTGCCACCAGCACCCCCGGGACAGGCAAGTACGAGCAGTACTTC
TRBV7-9	TRBD1	TRBJ1-2	.	CASSLQGAEGYTF	TGTGCCAGCAGCTTACAGGGGGCGGAGGGCTACACCTTC
TRBV11-2	TRBD1	TRBJ2-6	.	CASSLVIGGPGANVLTF	TGTGCCAGCAGCTTAGTGATAGGGGGCCCTGGGGCCAACGTCCTGACTTTC
TRBV19	.	TRBJ1-5	once	CASSTTRLTGNQPQHF	TGTGCCAGTAGTACCACCAGACTGACAGGTAATCAGCCCCAGCATTTT
TRBV19	TRBD1	TRBJ1-5	.	CASRSRDSLNQPQHF	TGTGCCAGTAGATCCCGGGACAGCCTCAATCAGCCCCAGCATTTT
TRBV6-5	TRBD2	TRBJ2-5	.	CASSSVSGRETQYF	TGTGCCAGCAGCTCGGTTAGCGGGAGGGAGACCCAGTACTTC
TRBV5-8	.	TRBJ1-1	.	CASSRWGVTEAFF	TGTGCCAGCAGCCGGTGGGGGGTGACTGAAGCTTTCTTT
TRBV19	.	TRBJ2-7	.	CASSIDGTNYEQYF	TGTGCCAGTAGTATCGACGGGACAAATTACGAGCAGTACTTC
TRBV9	.	TRBJ2-1	.	CASSEGGLVDEQFF	TGTGCCAGCAGCGAGGGGGGGCTAGTCGATGAGCAGTTCTTC
TRBV19	TRBD1	TRBJ1-1	.	CASSTPWGQHRDAFF	TGTGCCAGTAGTACCCCCTGGGGACAGCATAGAGATGCTTTCTTT
TRBV6-4	.	TRBJ1-1	once	CASRGYRGNTEAFF	TGTGCCAGCCGAGGATATAGGGGGAACACTGAAGCTTTCTTT
TRBV27	TRBD2	TRBJ2-3	.	CASSFSGTHTDTQYF	TGTGCCAGCAGTTTTAGCGGGACTCACACAGATACGCAGTATTTT
TRBV7-6	.	TRBJ2-7	.	CASSLSQGAYEQYF	TGTGCCAGCAGCTTATCACAGGGAGCCTACGAGCAGTACTTC
TRBV6-1	.	TRBJ1-1	once	CASSYSEAFF	TGTGCCAGCAGTTATTCTGAAGCTTTCTTT
TRBV20-1	TRBD2	TRBJ2-7	.	CSASGTSGPFF	TGCAGTGCTTCCGGGACTAGCGGGCCCTTCTTC
TRBV27	TRBD2	TRBJ2-2	.	CASSLSPFGTSGPNTGELFF	TGTGCCAGCAGTTTAAGCCCCTTCGGGACTAGCGGGCCGAACACCGGGGAGCTGTTTTTT
TRBV13	.	TRBJ1-4	.	CASSLSFRQTNEKLFF	TGTGCCAGCAGCTTAAGTTTCCGACAGACTAATGAAAAACTGTTTTTT
TRBV7-9	TRBD1	TRBJ2-7	.	CASSSPTGSYEQYF	TGTGCCAGCAGCTCCCCGACAGGGTCCTACGAGCAGTACTTC
TRBV4-3	TRBD1	TRBJ2-7	.	CASSPGTDYEQYF	TGCGCCAGCAGCCCAGGGACAGACTACGAGCAGTACTTC
TRBV5-8	TRBD1	TRBJ2-7	.	CASSLGGQGGSEQYF	TGTGCCAGCAGCTTGGGCGGACAGGGAGGATCCGAGCAGTACTTC
TRBV4-1	.	TRBJ2-7	.	CASSPDSSYEQYF	TGCGCCAGCAGCCCTGACTCCTCCTACGAGCAGTACTTC
TRBV7-9	.	TRBJ2-7	.	CASSSGSTYEQYF	TGTGCCAGCAGCTCGGGGTCTACCTACGAGCAGTACTTC
TRBV19	.	TRBJ1-1	.	CASSIGHANTEAFF	TGTGCCAGTAGTATCGGACACGCTAACACTGAAGCTTTCTTT
TRBV6-5	TRBD1	TRBJ1-1	.	CASSFDQQGAAFF	TGTGCCAGCAGTTTCGATCAACAGGGGGCAGCTTTCTTT
TRBV2	.	TRBJ2-1	.	CASSEAAPSYNEQFF	TGTGCCAGCAGTGAGGCGGCCCCCTCCTACAATGAGCAGTTCTTC
TRBV28	.	TRBJ1-5	few	CASSLPDQPQHF	TGTGCCAGCAGTTTACCAGATCAGCCCCAGCATTTT
TRBV29-1	.	TRBJ1-1	.	CSAQEGPTEAFF	TGCAGCGCCCAGGAGGGCCCCACTGAAGCTTTCTTT
TRBV6-5	.	TRBJ1-1	.	CASSHPEDTEAFF	TGTGCCAGCAGCCACCCAGAGGACACTGAAGCTTTCTTT
TRBV27	TRBD2	TRBJ2-7	.	CASSFGSGSYEQYF	TGTGCCAGCAGTTTTGGTAGCGGGAGCTACGAGCAGTACTTC
TRBV28	TRBD1	TRBJ1-1	once	CASSLSGQGNTEAFF	TGTGCCAGCAGTTTATCCGGACAGGGGAACACTGAAGCTTTCTTT